The 16 T cell receptor beta chains below all came from one sample that was sequenced in a study of Graves' ophthalmopathy and Graves' hyperthyroidism. RNA served as the template for amplifying TCR beta CDR3 regions. Investigators did first-round RT-PCR with HTBI primers, then second-round multiplex PCR. TCRdb ran MiXCR on the multiplex PCR reads and lists one entry per CDR3 protein. The sample records roughly 600,000 distinct CDR3 sequences, under 45% being singletons. Sequenced input: peripheral blood or thyroid tissue (not recorded which). These receptor sequences come from an adult man with Graves' hyperthyroidism.

Ten or more counts support this clonotype. V and J are TRBV5-1 and TRBJ2-6; D ambiguous. Trimming left V 0 bases short and J 1 base short, with 14 bases between. The CDR3 totals 18 residues. Germline lookup yields CDR1 SGHRS and CDR2 YFSETQ. The CDR3, as DNA: TGCGCCAGCAGCTTGGATGGGGTTACCCTATCTGGGGCCAACGTCCTGACTTTC. This gives the protein CASSLDGVTLSGANVLTF.

Concerning this clonotype itself: This may stem from a read error, because a much larger clone lies one nucleotide away. This sequence joins TRBV14 and TRBJ1-4, with D unclear. The CDR3 is 14 amino acids. Germline CDR1 reads SGHDN; CDR2 reads FVKESK. As DNA, the CDR3 is TGTACCAGCAGCTCTACGGGGTTGAATGAAAAACTGTTTTTT. This encodes CTSSSTGLNEKLFF.

This chain joins TRBV5-6 and TRBJ2-6, with D possibly being TRBD1 (6 bases). Trimming shortened V by 0 bases and J by 3 bases, and 13 bases separated the two germline ends. This CDR3 spans 17 amino acids. Germline values: CDR1 SGHDT, CDR2 YYEEEE. Written as DNA, the CDR3 is TGTGCCAGCAGCTTGGGGGCAGGGGTGGATGGGGCCAACGTCCTGACTTTC. Its translation is CASSLGAGVDGANVLTF.

This clonotype was recorded many times. J is TRBJ2-5 and V is TRBV2; TRBD1 might be the D (6 bases). V was shortened by 10 bases and J by 1 base, with 13 bases between the two germline ends. The CDR3 is 13 residues long. The V gene's germline CDR1 is SNHLY and CDR2 FYNNEI. The CDR3 DNA reads as TGTGCCACTGTAGACAGGCTCCAAGAGACCCAGTACTTC. It encodes CATVDRLQETQYF.

The rearrangement links TRBV4-1 to TRBJ1-4, with 10 bases lining up with TRBD1. The CDR3 length is 15 residues. In germline, CDR1 is MGHRA, CDR2 YSYEKL. Trimming at V came to 4 bases and at J to 7 bases, leaving 6 bases not matched to a gene. CDR3 in amino acids: CASSLDRGQGEKLFF. The CDR3 region has the DNA TGCGCCAGCAGCCTCGACAGGGGGCAGGGTGAAAAACTGTTTTTT.

The rearrangement uses TRBV29-1 and TRBJ1-2; 9 nucleotides line up with TRBD1. This CDR3 is 12 amino acids long. The ends lost 6 bases at V and 8 bases at J; junction bases unmatched: 7. Germline V lookup: CDR1 SQVTM, CDR2 ANQGSEA. CDR3 nucleotide sequence: TGCAGCGTCGAGAGGACAGGGGAAGGCTACACCTTC. It specifies CSVERTGEGYTF.

The table lists this clonotype with many counts. The rearrangement uses TRBV27 and TRBJ2-7, with D possibly being TRBD1 (5 bases). V was cut by 3 bases and J by 6 bases, with 12 bases left in between. Germline V gene lookup returns CDR1 MNHEY and CDR2 SMNVEV (reference sequence). The CDR3 has 13 residues. CDR3 protein: CASSLPQGSEQYF. The CDR3 DNA follows: TGTGCCAGCAGTTTGCCTCAGGGATCCGAGCAGTACTTC.

V gene TRBV7-3 combines with J gene TRBJ2-7; D is unclear. The DNA end favors TRBJ2-1, so the J call may be wrong. Germline V gene data show CDR1 as SGHTA and CDR2 as FQGTGA. CDR3 size: 12 residues. Written as DNA, the CDR3 is TGTGCCAGCAGCGACGGGCGCGGCCCACAGTTCTTC. Protein product: CASSDGRGPQFF.

This clonotype was observed many times. The chain is built from TRBV11-3 and TRBJ1-1; D might be TRBD1 (6 bases). The CDR3 has 13 residues. V gave up 4 bases and J gave up 8 bases, with 14 bases separating them. CDR1 and CDR2 (germline): SGHNT, YENEEA. CDR3 nucleotides: TGTGCCAGCAGCTCAGATCGGACAGACGAAGCTTTCTTT. Amino acids: CASSSDRTDEAFF.

This clonotype has a count of ten or more. V is TRBV7-8 and J is TRBJ1-5; D gene uncertain. CDR1 is SGHVS, CDR2 FQNEAQ, per germline. There are 14 residues in the CDR3. V lost 1 base, J lost 1 base, and 5 bases lay in between. DNA for the CDR3: TGTGCCAGCAGCTTAGTGAACAGCAATCAGCCCCAGCATTTT. As protein: CASSLVNSNQPQHF.

The rearrangement joins TRBV12-3 or TRBV12-4 to TRBJ1-2, with unresolved D. The V end lost 6 bases, the J end lost 4 bases, and 15 bases lay between the germline ends. The CDR3 sequence is 14 residues long. CDR3 DNA: TGTGCCAGCAGCACTAGAGGACGGTTCTATGGCTACACCTTC. Its protein is CASSTRGRFYGYTF.

The sample holds a few counts of this clonotype. The gene calls are TRBV4-2 and TRBJ2-5; D is perhaps TRBD1 or TRBD2 (5 bases each). The germline V gene encodes CDR1 LGHNA and CDR2 YNFKEQ. The CDR3 length is 16 residues. Trimming pared 4 bases from V and 5 bases from J, leaving 20 bases between. The CDR3 DNA reads as TGTGCCAGCAGCCCCTCCCTAAGGGGCGGGTATGAGACCCAGTACTTC. It translates to CASSPSLRGGYETQYF.

This clonotype was counted many times. The J gene is TRBJ1-6, the V gene TRBV6-5; TRBD1 agrees at 8 bases. Per germline, CDR1 MNHEY and CDR2 SVGAGI. After removal of 5 bases from V and 14 bases from J, the junction contained 5 bases not matched to a gene. The CDR3 is 12 residues long. The CDR3 region has the DNA TGTGCCAGCAGTACCGGACAGGGTGCCCTCCACTTT. Translation gives CASSTGQGALHF.

In nucleotides, the CDR3 is TGTGCCAGCAGCTTAAACAGGGACACCATATATTTT. It translates to CASSLNRDTIYF. The chain recombines TRBV7-2 with TRBJ1-3, with D maybe TRBD1 (6 bases). Germline CDR1 SGHTA, CDR2 FQGNSA. The CDR3 covers 12 residues. V was cut by 2 bases and J by 8 bases, with 7 bases left in between.

The CDR3 protein is CASSEVLAGVRSYEQYF. CDR3 DNA sequence: TGTGCCAGCAGTGAAGTGTTAGCGGGAGTTCGGTCCTACGAGCAGTACTTC. The chain is built from TRBV2 and TRBJ2-7, with 9 nucleotides matching TRBD2. The trim removed 1 base at V and 1 base at J, leaving 8 bases unmatched. The CDR3 extends over 17 amino acids. Germline V CDR1 and CDR2: SNHLY, FYNNEI.

V usage is TRBV29-1 and J usage is TRBJ2-3; no clear D gene. The CDR3 has 11 residues. Germline V gene sequence: CDR1 SQVTM, CDR2 ANQGSEA. Deletions cut 7 bases from V and 6 bases from J, with 11 bases between. DNA of the CDR3: TGCAGCGAAGAGGACGGGGATACGCAGTATTTT. This translates into CSEEDGDTQYF.